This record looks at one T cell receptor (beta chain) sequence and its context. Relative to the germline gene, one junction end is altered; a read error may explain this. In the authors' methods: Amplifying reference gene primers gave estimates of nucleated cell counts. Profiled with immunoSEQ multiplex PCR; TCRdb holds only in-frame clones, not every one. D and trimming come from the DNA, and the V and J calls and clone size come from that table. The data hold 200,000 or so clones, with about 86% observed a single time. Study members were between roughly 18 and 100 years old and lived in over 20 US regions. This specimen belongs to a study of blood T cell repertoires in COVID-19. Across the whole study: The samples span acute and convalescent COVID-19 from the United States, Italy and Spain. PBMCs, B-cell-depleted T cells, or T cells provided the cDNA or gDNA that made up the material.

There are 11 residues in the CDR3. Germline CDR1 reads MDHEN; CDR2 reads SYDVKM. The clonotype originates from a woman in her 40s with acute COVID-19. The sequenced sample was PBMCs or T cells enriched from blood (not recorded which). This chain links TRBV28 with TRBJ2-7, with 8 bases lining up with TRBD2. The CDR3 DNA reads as TGTGCCAGCCACGGGGGGGGCGAAGGGAGCTTC. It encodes CASHGGGEGSF. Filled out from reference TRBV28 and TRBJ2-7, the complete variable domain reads DVKVTQSSRYLVKRTGEKVFLECVQDMDHENMFWYRQDPGLGLRLIYFSYDVKMKEKGDIPEGYSVSREKKERFSLILESASTNQTSMYLCASHGGGEGSFGPGTRLTVT.